Presented here are 23 T cell receptor beta chains from one specimen sequenced in a study of T cell repertoires in cytomegalovirus infection. TCRdb ran MiXCR on the reads and lists one entry per CDR3 protein. This table has roughly 500,000 distinct CDR3 sequences, about 11% appearing once. The source material was PBMCs. These TCRs come from a human donor in good health (CMV status not recorded). Some clones in this sample may be carry-over from other donors' samples.

This clonotype was seen a handful of times. This rearrangement joins TRBV19 to TRBJ2-7, with D perhaps TRBD1 (5 bases). The CDR3 is 15 amino acids. V was shortened by 5 bases and J by 2 bases, with 16 bases between the two germline ends. From germline, CDR1 is LNHDA and CDR2 SQIVND (reference sequence). In DNA, the CDR3 is TGTGCCAGTAGTCTCTCGTCGACGGACACCTACGAGCAGTACTTC. Its translation is CASSLSSTDTYEQYF.

This clonotype has ten or more counts. The J gene is TRBJ1-1, the V gene TRBV10-3; TRBD1 is a possible D gene (5 bases). Germline-derived CDR1 and CDR2 are ENHRY and SYGVKD. V lost 8 bases to trimming and J lost 1 base, with 11 bases between them. The CDR3 is made up of 13 amino acids. The CDR3 sequence is CAIGREANTEAFF. CDR3 sequence (DNA): TGTGCCATCGGCAGGGAGGCGAACACTGAAGCTTTCTTT.

This chain uses TRBV19 with TRBJ1-5, with D maybe TRBD1 (5 bases). This CDR3 region has 17 residues. V lost 7 bases and J 5 bases, leaving 24 bases between the germline ends. From germline, CDR1 is LNHDA and CDR2 SQIVND (reference sequence). The CDR3 DNA reads as TGTGCCAGTATGGGATTTCCTATAAGGGGAGGGGATCAGCCCCAGCATTTT. It yields the protein CASMGFPIRGGDQPQHF.

This clonotype showed up many times. This sequence joins TRBV14 and TRBJ2-1, with 8 bases lining up with TRBD2. The CDR3 contains 17 residues. V was clipped by 1 base and J by 7 bases; unmatched bases: 12. Germline assignment: CDR1 SGHDN and CDR2 FVKESK. The CDR3 DNA is TGTGCCAGCAGCCAAGCACCCCCCAGCGGGAGTGATAATGAGCAGTTCTTC. This codes for CASSQAPPSGSDNEQFF.

At least ten counts were recorded for this clonotype. CDR3 sequence (DNA): TGTGCCAGCTACGGGGGCAAATTAGGGGTCACTGAAGCTTTCTTT. Amino acid sequence: CASYGGKLGVTEAFF. This chain connects TRBV6-1 to TRBJ1-1; TRBD1 is a possible D gene (6 bases). Germline CDR1 MNHNS, CDR2 SASEGT. Trimming stripped 8 bases from V and 4 bases from J, with 20 bases between. This CDR3 has 15 residues.

This clonotype appeared many times. V and J are TRBV7-6 and TRBJ2-5; D not resolved. The length of the CDR3 is 14 residues. V lost 0 bases and J 2 bases, leaving 7 bases between the germline ends. Germline CDR1 is SGHVS and CDR2 is FNYEAQ. CDR3 DNA sequence: TGTGCCAGCAGCTTAGCCGGTACACAAGAGACCCAGTACTTC. Protein product: CASSLAGTQETQYF.

This clonotype was seen at least ten times. The rearrangement joins TRBV5-5 to TRBJ2-2; a possible D gene is TRBD1 (6 bases). V was shortened by 2 bases and J by 4 bases, with 9 bases between the two germline ends. Germline lookup yields CDR1 SGHKS and CDR2 YYEKEE (reference sequence). The CDR3 spans 14 residues. CDR3 sequence (DNA): TGTGCCAGCAGCTTTCAGGGGTTCACCGGGGAGCTGTTTTTT. Its translation is CASSFQGFTGELFF.

This clonotype was counted ten times or more. This rearrangement joins TRBV7-9 to TRBJ1-2; a weak D match, TRBD1 (6 bases). This CDR3 region has 14 residues. Per germline, CDR1 SEHNR and CDR2 FQNEAQ (reference sequence). V lost 5 bases and J lost 7, with 17 bases in between. The CDR3 loop reads CASSAGQPTGGYTF. The DNA of the CDR3 is TGTGCCAGCAGCGCCGGACAGCCCACTGGTGGCTACACCTTC.

This clonotype was detected only a few times. V gene TRBV6-1 combines with J gene TRBJ2-5, with a weak D call TRBD1 (5 bases). This CDR3 is 12 amino acids long. The ends were cut back, 6 bases at V and 3 bases at J, with 8 bases in the middle. CDR1 is MNHNS, CDR2 SASEGT, per germline. The CDR3 DNA reads TGTGCCAGCAGCTCGACAGAAGAGACCCAGTACTTC. It codes for CASSSTEETQYF.

This clonotype showed up many times. This chain connects TRBV28 to TRBJ1-1, with a possible D match to TRBD1 (5 bases). The CDR3 extends over 12 amino acids. Germline V gives CDR1 MDHEN, CDR2 SYDVKM. V was clipped by 8 bases and J by 6 bases, with 13 bases between them. CDR3 in amino acids: CASVNQGAEAFF. The CDR3 nucleotides are TGTGCCAGCGTTAACCAGGGTGCTGAAGCTTTCTTT.

This clonotype was picked up a small number of times. The chain carries TRBV18 and TRBJ2-3; D uncertain. CDR1 and CDR2 from the germline V gene are KGHSH and LQKENI. V was trimmed by 4 bases and J by 0 bases, leaving 11 bases between them. This CDR3 region has 15 residues. CDR3 DNA sequence: TGTGCCAGCTCACTGGCACCTACTAGCACAGATACGCAGTATTTT. As protein: CASSLAPTSTDTQYF.

This clonotype came up a few times. The chain employs TRBV18 and TRBJ1-4; D unresolved. This CDR3 comprises 18 residues. The germline V gene has CDR1 KGHSH and CDR2 LQKENI. Trimming removed 0 bases at V and 0 bases at J, with 14 bases between. The CDR3, as DNA: TGTGCCAGCTCACCACCTCGGGGTGGGAACTCAACTAATGAAAAACTGTTTTTT. As protein: CASSPPRGGNSTNEKLFF.

This chain joins TRBV20-1 and TRBJ2-1; TRBD2 matches at 10 bases. The V segment lost 3 bases and the J segment 8 bases; nucleotides outside the gene matches: 13. Germline assignment: CDR1 DFQATT and CDR2 SNEGSKA (reference sequence). This CDR3 is 16 amino acids long. DNA for the CDR3: TGCAGTGCTAGGGATGCTAGCGGGAGAAGCATCGATGAGCAGTTCTTC. Translated: CSARDASGRSIDEQFF.

This clonotype appeared a few times. The rearrangement uses TRBV27 and TRBJ2-6; TRBD1 matches 8 bases. With V trimmed by 7 bases and J by 2 bases, 19 bases remained unmatched. Germline V gene lookup returns CDR1 MNHEY and CDR2 SMNVEV (reference sequence). This CDR3 is 20 amino acids long. In DNA form, the CDR3 reads TGTGCCAGCACTGAGAGGGCGGACAGGGTGATCTGGGCTGGGGCCAACGTCCTGACTTTC. Translation: CASTERADRVIWAGANVLTF. Filled out from reference TRBV27 and TRBJ2-6, the complete variable domain reads EAQVTQNPRYLITVTGKKLTVTCSQNMNHEYMSWYRQDPGLGLRQIYYSMNVEVTDKGDVPEGYKVSRKEKRNFPLILESPSPNQTSLYFCASTERADRVIWAGANVLTFGAGSRLTVL.

This clonotype has at least ten counts. This chain connects TRBV6-1 to TRBJ1-4; 9 positions agree with TRBD1. The CDR3 sequence is 17 residues long. Germline CDR1 is MNHNS and CDR2 is SASEGT. V lost 6 bases, J lost 3 bases, and 11 bases stayed unmatched. The CDR3 here is CASRSIGQGRPNEKLFF. The CDR3 nucleotides are TGTGCCAGCAGGTCAATAGGACAGGGGAGACCTAATGAAAAACTGTTTTTT.

This clonotype was observed at least ten times. This rearrangement joins TRBV5-6 to TRBJ2-1, with D possibly matching TRBD1 (5 bases). The ends were cut back, 4 bases at V and 1 base at J, with 15 bases in the middle. The V gene's germline CDR1 is SGHDT and CDR2 YYEEEE. There are 16 residues in the CDR3. CDR3 in amino acids: CASSPLTAGSYNEQFF. For the CDR3, the DNA is TGTGCCAGCAGCCCTCTGACGGCAGGGTCCTACAATGAGCAGTTCTTC.

This sequence joins TRBV5-1 and TRBJ2-5; 10 nucleotides match TRBD2. The germline CDR1 and CDR2 sequences are SGHRS and YFSETQ. CDR3 length: 17 residues. Unmatched junction bases numbered 16, after V lost 4 bases and J lost 7 bases. CDR3: CASSDVTSGYPRGTQYF. DNA for the CDR3: TGCGCCAGCAGCGACGTGACTAGCGGGTATCCAAGAGGGACCCAGTACTTC.

The rearrangement joins TRBV20-1 to TRBJ1-2, with D maybe TRBD1 (6 bases). CDR1 and CDR2 (germline): DFQATT, SNEGSKA (reference sequence). Trimming cost V 7 bases and J 2 bases, with 8 bases left between them. The CDR3 has 11 amino acids. CDR3 sequence reads: CSGDTNYGYTF. The CDR3 nucleotides read TGCAGTGGGGACACGAACTATGGCTACACCTTC.

This clonotype was picked up many times. The chain couples TRBV4-1 to TRBJ1-5; D is unresolved. Germline CDR1 MGHRA, CDR2 YSYEKL. V lost 4 bases to trimming and J lost 3 bases, with 13 bases between them. The CDR3 sequence is 15 residues long. This chain's CDR3 is CASSPADIVNQPQHF. In DNA form, the CDR3 reads TGCGCCAGCAGCCCCGCCGACATAGTCAATCAGCCCCAGCATTTT.

This clonotype was recorded many times. The chain combines TRBV7-8 with TRBJ1-3, with 11 bases matching TRBD1. Per the germline V gene, CDR1 is SGHVS and CDR2 is FQNEAQ. The CDR3 totals 19 residues. V shed 5 bases and J 1 base; nucleotides not matched to a gene: 13. The CDR3 here is CASSLRPSDRGQSGNTIYF. Here the CDR3 DNA reads TGTGCCAGCAGCCTGAGACCATCGGACAGGGGGCAGTCTGGAAACACCATATATTTT.

This clonotype showed up many times. The gene calls are TRBV7-2 and TRBJ1-5; D is unresolved. The CDR3 covers 14 residues. V lost 5 bases to trimming and J lost 5 bases, with 13 bases between them. Germline CDR1 is SGHTA and CDR2 is FQGNSA. CDR3 protein: CASSLNQEDQPQHF. CDR3 in DNA: TGTGCCAGCAGCCTAAACCAGGAGGATCAGCCCCAGCATTTT.

The sample holds many counts of this clonotype. The rearrangement joins TRBV27 to TRBJ2-7; no definite D call. The CDR3 covers 14 residues. Trimming left V 6 bases short and J 1 base short, with 13 bases between. Germline CDR1 MNHEY, CDR2 SMNVEV (reference sequence). The CDR3 nucleotides are TGTGCCAGCAGCCCTGGGCTAGATTCCTACGAGCAGTACTTC. Its translation is CASSPGLDSYEQYF.

J is TRBJ1-1 and V is TRBV3-1; D call uncertain. Between the trimmed V and J ends, which lost 4 bases and 4 bases, there was a span of 10 bases. The length of the CDR3 is 13 residues. Germline V CDR1 and CDR2: LGHDT, YNNKEL (reference sequence). The CDR3 DNA reads TGTGCCAGCAGCCTCGTAAGGACCACTGAAGCTTTCTTT. It is translated as CASSLVRTTEAFF.